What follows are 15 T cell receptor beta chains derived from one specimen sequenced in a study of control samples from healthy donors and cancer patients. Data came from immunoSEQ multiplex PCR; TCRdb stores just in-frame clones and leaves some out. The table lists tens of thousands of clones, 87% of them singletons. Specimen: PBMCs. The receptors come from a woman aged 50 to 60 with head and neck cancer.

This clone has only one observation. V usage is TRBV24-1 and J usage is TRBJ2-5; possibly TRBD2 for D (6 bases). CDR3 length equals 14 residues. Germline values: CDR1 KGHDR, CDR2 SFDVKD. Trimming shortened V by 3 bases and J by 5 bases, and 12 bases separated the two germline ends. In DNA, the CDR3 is TGTGCCACCAGTGATACGGCCCGGGGGGAGACCCAGTACTTC. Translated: CATSDTARGETQYF.

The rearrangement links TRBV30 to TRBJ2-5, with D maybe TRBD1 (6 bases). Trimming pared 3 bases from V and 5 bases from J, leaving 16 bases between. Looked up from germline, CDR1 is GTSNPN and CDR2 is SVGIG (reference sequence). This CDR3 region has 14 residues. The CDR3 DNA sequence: TGTGCCTGGAGCCAAAAGGGGGTCCCGGAGACCCAGTACTTC. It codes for CAWSQKGVPETQYF.

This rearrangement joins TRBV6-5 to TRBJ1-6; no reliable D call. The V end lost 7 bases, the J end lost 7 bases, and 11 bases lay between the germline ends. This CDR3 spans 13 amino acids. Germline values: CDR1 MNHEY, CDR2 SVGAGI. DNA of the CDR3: TGTGCCAGCAAAGAAGGAGGGAATTCACCCCTCCACTTT. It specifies CASKEGGNSPLHF.

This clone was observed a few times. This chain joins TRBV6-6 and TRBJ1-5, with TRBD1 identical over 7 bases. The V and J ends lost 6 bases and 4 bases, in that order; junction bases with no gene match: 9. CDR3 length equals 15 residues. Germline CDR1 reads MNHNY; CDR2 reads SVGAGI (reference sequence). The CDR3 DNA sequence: TGTGCCAGCAGACCACGACAGGGAGGGAATCAGCCCCAGCATTTT. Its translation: CASRPRQGGNQPQHF.

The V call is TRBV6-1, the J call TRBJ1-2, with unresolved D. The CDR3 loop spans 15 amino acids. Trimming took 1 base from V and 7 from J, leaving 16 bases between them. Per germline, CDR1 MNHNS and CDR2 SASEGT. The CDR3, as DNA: TGTGCCAGCAGTGAAGTCGGGGTTCTATTCCCTGGCTACACCTTC. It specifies CASSEVGVLFPGYTF.

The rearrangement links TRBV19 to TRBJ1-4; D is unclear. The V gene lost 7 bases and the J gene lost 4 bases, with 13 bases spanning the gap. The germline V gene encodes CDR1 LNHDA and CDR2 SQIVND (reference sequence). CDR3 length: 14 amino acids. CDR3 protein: CASTRTVDNEKLFF. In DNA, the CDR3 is TGTGCCAGTACCCGGACGGTAGATAATGAAAAACTGTTTTTT. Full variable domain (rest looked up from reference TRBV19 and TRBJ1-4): DGGITQSPKYLFRKEGQNVTLSCEQNLNHDAMYWYRQDPGQGLRLIYYSQIVNDFQKGDIAEGYSVSREKKESFPLTVTSAQKNPTAFYLCASTRTVDNEKLFFGSGTQLSVL.

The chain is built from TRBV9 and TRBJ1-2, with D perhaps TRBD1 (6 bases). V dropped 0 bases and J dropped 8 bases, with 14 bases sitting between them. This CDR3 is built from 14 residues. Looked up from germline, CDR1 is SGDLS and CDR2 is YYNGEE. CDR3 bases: TGTGCCAGCAGCGTAGACGCGGGGGCGGGCGGCTACACCTTC. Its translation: CASSVDAGAGGYTF.

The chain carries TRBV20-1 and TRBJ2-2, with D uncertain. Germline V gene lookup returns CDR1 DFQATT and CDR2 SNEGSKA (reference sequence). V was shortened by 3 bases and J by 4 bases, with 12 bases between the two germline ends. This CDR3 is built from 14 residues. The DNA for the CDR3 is TGCAGTGCTAGTGACCGGGCCGTCACCGGGGAGCTGTTTTTT. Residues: CSASDRAVTGELFF.

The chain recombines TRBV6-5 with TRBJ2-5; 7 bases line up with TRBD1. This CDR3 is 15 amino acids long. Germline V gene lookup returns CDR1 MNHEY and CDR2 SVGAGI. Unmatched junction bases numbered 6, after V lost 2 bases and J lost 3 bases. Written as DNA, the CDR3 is TGTGCCAGCAGTTACCTCGGGACAGTAAAAGAGACCCAGTACTTC. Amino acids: CASSYLGTVKETQYF.

The CDR3 reads CATSPTALYEQYF. As DNA, the CDR3 is TGTGCCACCAGCCCGACAGCCTTATACGAGCAGTACTTC. The rearrangement uses TRBV15 and TRBJ2-7; a possible D gene is TRBD1 (5 bases). There are 13 residues in the CDR3. The V gene's germline CDR1 is LNHNV and CDR2 YYDKDF (reference sequence). The V gene lost 5 bases and the J gene lost 4 bases, with 12 bases spanning the gap.

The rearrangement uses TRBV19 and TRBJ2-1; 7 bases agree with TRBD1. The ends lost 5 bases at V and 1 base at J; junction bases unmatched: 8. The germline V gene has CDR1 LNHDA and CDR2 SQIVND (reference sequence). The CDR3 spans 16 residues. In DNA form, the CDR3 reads TGTGCCAGTAGTGTCAGGTCAGGGGGTTCCTACAATGAGCAGTTCTTC. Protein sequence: CASSVRSGGSYNEQFF.

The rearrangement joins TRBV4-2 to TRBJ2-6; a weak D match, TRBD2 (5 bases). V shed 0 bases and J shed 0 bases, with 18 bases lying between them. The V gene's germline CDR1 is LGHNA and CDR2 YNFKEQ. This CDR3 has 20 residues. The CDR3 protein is CASSQEAPPDGLSGANVLTF. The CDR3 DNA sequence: TGTGCCAGCAGCCAAGAAGCCCCCCCCGACGGACTCTCTGGGGCCAACGTCCTGACTTTC.

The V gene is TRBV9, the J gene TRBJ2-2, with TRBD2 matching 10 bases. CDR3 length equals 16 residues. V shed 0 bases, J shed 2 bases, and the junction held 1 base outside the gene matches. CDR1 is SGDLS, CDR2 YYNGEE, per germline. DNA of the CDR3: TGTGCCAGCAGCGTAGCTAGCGGGGGAAACACCGGGGAGCTGTTTTTT. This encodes CASSVASGGNTGELFF.

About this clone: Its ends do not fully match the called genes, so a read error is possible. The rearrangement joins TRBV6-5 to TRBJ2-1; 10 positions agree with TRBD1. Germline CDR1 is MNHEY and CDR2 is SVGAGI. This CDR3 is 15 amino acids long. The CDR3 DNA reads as TGTGCCAGCAGGAATCGGGACAGGGGTTACACTGAGCAGTTCTTC. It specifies CASRNRDRGYTEQFF.

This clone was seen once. CDR3 sequence (DNA): TGTGCCAGCAGCCAAGATCTGGGACAGGGAATAAGCACAGATACGCAGTATTTT. It is translated as CASSQDLGQGISTDTQYF. The rearrangement links TRBV3-1 (or the pseudogene TRBV3-2) to TRBJ2-3; 9 bases are shared with TRBD1. J was trimmed by 0 bases and V by 0 bases; bases with no gene match: 7. The V gene's germline CDR1 is LGHDT and CDR2 YNNKEL (reference sequence). This CDR3 is built from 18 residues.